This is a list of T cell receptor beta chains from one sample in a study of blood T cell repertoires in COVID-19. Produced via immunoSEQ multiplex PCR; TCRdb's table is partial and in-frame only. The data show roughly 180,000 clones, about 88% seen once. The sequencing input was peripheral blood. These receptors were taken from a woman aged 30 to 39 with active or convalescent COVID-19. Both conserved end residues are part of each CDR3. The D gene is left open where the match is weak. Part of the rows lack a size; the others show once, few, many or a class for expanded clones.

clone size,V gene,J gene,D gene,CDR3 DNA,CDR3 protein
NA,TRBV28,TRBJ2-2,TRBD1,TGTGCCAGCACCAGGACAGGGGACGACACCGGGGAGCTGTTTTTT,CASTRTGDDTGELFF
NA,TRBV6-5,TRBJ1-3,NA,TGTGCCAGCAGGGCAGCAGAGGCCGGAGGAAACACCATATATTTT,CASRAAEAGGNTIYF
once,TRBV6-4,TRBJ1-2,NA,TGTGCCAGCAGTGACGGACAGACTAACTATGGCTACACCTTC,CASSDGQTNYGYTF
NA,TRBV7-9,TRBJ1-2,TRBD1,TGTGCCAGCAGCTTAGCCGACAGGGGAAACTATGGCTACACCTTC,CASSLADRGNYGYTF
NA,TRBV3-1/TRBV3-2,TRBJ2-6,TRBD2,TGTGCCAGCAGCCGGGCGGGGGTCTTCGACTCTGGGGCCAACGTCCTGACTTTC,CASSRAGVFDSGANVLTF
few,TRBV28,TRBJ1-2,TRBD1,TGTGCCAGCAGCTTACAGGGGGCTTATGGCTACACCTTC,CASSLQGAYGYTF
NA,TRBV2,TRBJ1-1,NA,TGTGCCAGCAGTGGGAGCCGGGGGACTGAAGCTTTCTTT,CASSGSRGTEAFF
NA,TRBV6-5,TRBJ1-1,TRBD1,TGTGCCAGCAGTTACCACGTACAGGGGGCAGTCACTGAAGCTTTCTTT,CASSYHVQGAVTEAFF
NA,TRBV5-4,TRBJ1-1,NA,TGTGCCAGCAGCCTTTTTGACAGCGAGAACATGAACACTGAAGCTTTCTTT,CASSLFDSENMNTEAFF
NA,TRBV10-3,TRBJ1-1,TRBD1,TGTGCCATCAGCAGGACAGGGGGTAACACTGAAGCTTTCTTT,CAISRTGGNTEAFF
NA,TRBV18,TRBJ1-4,NA,TGTGCCAGCTCACCACGGCTCCTTAATGAAAAACTGTTTTTT,CASSPRLLNEKLFF
once,TRBV11-2,TRBJ1-5,TRBD1,TGTGCCAGCAGCTTAGGGACAGGGGGCAATCAGCCCCAGCATTTT,CASSLGTGGNQPQHF
NA,TRBV7-2,TRBJ2-2,NA,TGTGCCAGCAGCTTAGTACAGCTGAGCACCGGGGAGCTGTTTTTT,CASSLVQLSTGELFF
NA,TRBV5-1,TRBJ1-2,NA,TGCGCCAGCAGCTTACCTACAGCCCACCTCTTTTTC,CASSLPTAHLFF
NA,TRBV15,TRBJ1-6,NA,TGTGCCACCAGCAGGGAGCCCCTTGGCAGAGAGAGTTCACCCCTCCACTTT,CATSREPLGRESSPLHF
NA,TRBV27,TRBJ2-1,NA,TGTGCCAGCAGTCCCCATATAACTAGGGCACTCAATGAGCAGTTCTTC,CASSPHITRALNEQFF
NA,TRBV5-1,TRBJ2-3,TRBD1,TGCGCCAGCAGCCGGGGACAGGGTGGAGCAGATACGCAGTATTTT,CASSRGQGGADTQYF
NA,TRBV29-1,TRBJ2-2,TRBD2,TGCAGCGTGAGGGCTTCTCTAGCGGGGCACACCGGGGAGCTGTTTTTT,CSVRASLAGHTGELFF
NA,TRBV5-1,TRBJ2-2,NA,TGCGCCAGCAGCTTGGCAGGAAACACCGGGGAGCTGTTTTTT,CASSLAGNTGELFF
NA,TRBV11-2,TRBJ1-2,NA,TGTGCCAGCAGCTTAGGGGGCGGAGACTATGGCTACACCTTC,CASSLGGGDYGYTF
few,TRBV9,TRBJ1-1,NA,TGTGCCAGCAGCTATGACGGCTTCCTAGGCACTGAAGCTTTCTTT,CASSYDGFLGTEAFF
NA,TRBV2,TRBJ1-2,NA,TGTGCCAGCAGCCCTGACAGTAACTATGGCTACACCTTC,CASSPDSNYGYTF
NA,TRBV20-1,TRBJ1-2,NA,TGCAGTGTTGCAGGGTTCGCTGGCTACACCTTC,CSVAGFAGYTF
NA,TRBV6-1,TRBJ1-5,NA,TGTGCCAGCAGTCCTCAGGGTATTGTCGAGGGGGCCCAGCATTTT,CASSPQGIVEGAQHF
few,TRBV5-1,TRBJ2-1,TRBD2,TGCGCCAGCAGCTTAGAAACTAGCGGGAGAATATCCTACAATGAGCAGTTCTTC,CASSLETSGRISYNEQFF
NA,TRBV19,TRBJ2-1,TRBD2,TGTGCCAGTAGTATATTGACTAGCGTAGTGAGGAATGAGCAGTTCTTC,CASSILTSVVRNEQFF
few,TRBV15,TRBJ2-7,NA,TGTGCCACCAGCAGAGAGCGGAGCCCCACCTACGAGCAGTACTTC,CATSRERSPTYEQYF
once,TRBV12-3/TRBV12-4,TRBJ1-1,NA,TGTGCCAGCAGTCGTAGAACAGATACTGAAGCTTTCTTT,CASSRRTDTEAFF
NA,TRBV6-5,TRBJ2-5,TRBD2,TGTGCCAGCAGCCGCGGGGGGGCCCTAGAGACCCAGTACTTC,CASSRGGALETQYF
NA,TRBV6-5,TRBJ1-5,NA,TGTGCCAGCAGGGGGCGACAGAATAGCAATCAGCCCCAGCATTTT,CASRGRQNSNQPQHF
NA,TRBV6-5,TRBJ1-3,NA,TGTGCCAGCAGCCGCTTCGGACAGTCTGGAAACACCATATATTTT,CASSRFGQSGNTIYF
NA,TRBV19,TRBJ2-3,NA,TGTGCCAGTAGACCGATCGCCGGGGCAGGTAGCGGAGATACGCAGTATTTT,CASRPIAGAGSGDTQYF
NA,TRBV7-8,TRBJ1-2,NA,TGTGCCAGCAGCCACAGGAAGGGGCTTCCCTACACCTTC,CASSHRKGLPYTF
NA,TRBV29-1,TRBJ2-7,TRBD1,TGCAGCGTCCGAGGGAGGGACAGGGGGTTGGACGAGCAGTACTTC,CSVRGRDRGLDEQYF
NA,TRBV4-2,TRBJ1-4,NA,TGTGCCAGCAGCCAAGATCACCGGCCGGGGGAAAAACTGTTTTTT,CASSQDHRPGEKLFF
few,TRBV9,TRBJ2-3,TRBD2,TGTGCCAGCAGCGTGGGAATGGGGAGCGGGAATTGGGATACGCAGTATTTT,CASSVGMGSGNWDTQYF
NA,TRBV11-2,TRBJ1-2,NA,TGTGCCAGCAGCTTGGGAGTTGTTAGCTATGGCTACACCTTC,CASSLGVVSYGYTF
NA,TRBV24-1,TRBJ2-3,TRBD2,TGTGCCACCAGTGAACCCACTAGCGGGAGGCGGACGCAGTATTTT,CATSEPTSGRRTQYF
NA,TRBV28,TRBJ2-3,NA,TGTGCCAGCAGTTTGGTACGCCGGAGCACAGATACGCAGTATTTT,CASSLVRRSTDTQYF
NA,TRBV4-1,TRBJ1-2,NA,TGCGCCAGCAGCCAAGTCGGGAACTATGGCTACACCTTC,CASSQVGNYGYTF
NA,TRBV6-5,TRBJ1-4,TRBD1,TGTGCCAGCAGTTACTCGACCAGGGGGCGAGAAAAACTGTTTTTT,CASSYSTRGREKLFF
NA,TRBV7-8,TRBJ1-2,NA,TGTGCCAGCAGCTTTACCGACACCGGCCTCTATGGCTACACCTTC,CASSFTDTGLYGYTF
NA,TRBV27,TRBJ2-7,NA,TGTGCCAGCAGTTTTTCGGGTACCTACGAGCAGTACTTC,CASSFSGTYEQYF
NA,TRBV9,TRBJ2-4,TRBD2,TGTGCCAGCAGCAAAGAAGCGGGGGGCACCAAAAACATTCAGTACTTC,CASSKEAGGTKNIQYF
NA,TRBV3-1/TRBV3-2,TRBJ1-5,TRBD1,TGTGCCAGCAGCTATGGGACAGGGTATAGCAATCAGCCCCAGCATTTT,CASSYGTGYSNQPQHF
NA,TRBV27,TRBJ1-2,NA,TGTGCCAGCAGTCTAAAGGGGAAGAGGGGCTACACCTTC,CASSLKGKRGYTF
few,TRBV10-2,TRBJ2-1,TRBD2,TGCGCCAGCAGGCGGACTAGCGGGAGGGGAGTCAATGAGCAGTTCTTC,CASRRTSGRGVNEQFF
NA,TRBV28,TRBJ1-6,TRBD1,TGTGCCAGCAGGCGGGACAGGTATAATTCACCCCTCCACTTT,CASRRDRYNSPLHF
NA,TRBV11-3,TRBJ1-2,TRBD1,TGTGCCAGCAGCGCTATCCGGGACAGGAAAGACAACTATGGCTACACCTTC,CASSAIRDRKDNYGYTF
NA,TRBV3-1/TRBV3-2,TRBJ2-1,NA,TGTGCCAGCAGCCCCGAGGGGGGGAGGCTGTTCTTC,CASSPEGGRLFF
NA,TRBV10-2,TRBJ1-5,NA,TGCGCCAGCAGTGAGTCTTTCGGTCAGCCCCAGCATTTT,CASSESFGQPQHF
NA,TRBV7-9,TRBJ1-1,TRBD1,TGTGCCAGCAGCTTGACAGGGCCTAGGGGGAACACTGAAGCTTTCTTT,CASSLTGPRGNTEAFF
NA,TRBV12-5,TRBJ2-1,NA,TGTGCTAGTGGTTTGGGCGGATGGGACAATGAGCAGTTCTTC,CASGLGGWDNEQFF
NA,TRBV24-1,TRBJ2-7,NA,TGTGCCACCAGTGATTTGCACAGGGTAACGACGTTGGGGGAGCAGTACTTC,CATSDLHRVTTLGEQYF
NA,TRBV5-4,TRBJ1-5,TRBD1,TGTGCCAGCAGCTCCGGGACAGGGATCAATCAGCCCCAGCATTTT,CASSSGTGINQPQHF